This T cell receptor beta chain was profiled in a study of identical twins. Of note for this clonotype: Its target is unknown.

Via MiXCR, TCRdb re-called the 5' RACE reads, giving one row per CDR3 protein. The data hold around 340,000 distinct CDR3 sequences, with approximately 10% observed a single time. Study-wide results and caveats: The authors noted that invariant MAIT and iNKT cells could partly confound zero-insertion analyses. Fewer insertions characterized abundant cord blood beta clonotypes, whereas memory repertoires showed none. Excess twin sharing in beta out-of-frame sequences was weaker.

The source material was naive T cells sorted from blood. This receptor was obtained from a woman aged 45 to 65 in good health.

The CDR3 nucleotides are TGTGCCAGCAGTTTTTGGGTAGCGGGAGTTGCAGATACGCAGTATTTT. Its translation is CASSFWVAGVADTQYF. The rearrangement joins TRBV12-3 or TRBV12-4 to TRBJ2-3, with 9 bases matching TRBD2. J gave up 4 bases and V 3 bases, and 8 bases lay outside the gene matches. This CDR3 comprises 16 residues.